The 5 T cell receptor beta chains in this list originate from one sample, sequenced in a study of glioma-infiltrating T cells after dendritic cell vaccination. Only in-frame clones appear in the TCRdb table, and some are missing; sequencing was by immunoSEQ multiplex PCR. Here the sample spans fewer than 35,000 clones, approximately 90% being singletons. This sample comprised blood, obtained before dendritic cell vaccination. The receptors come from a human donor with glioblastoma.

The rearrangement links TRBV5-1 to TRBJ2-7; D may be TRBD1 (6 bases). Germline V CDR1 and CDR2: SGHRS, YFSETQ. Trimming removed 0 bases at V and 1 base at J, with 11 bases between. The CDR3 totals 15 residues. CDR3 loop: CASSLVATGSYEQYF. For the CDR3, the DNA is TGCGCCAGCAGCTTGGTCGCGACAGGTTCCTACGAGCAGTACTTC.

The table lists this clone with a count of one. This chain uses TRBV5-1 with TRBJ1-6; 9 nucleotides match TRBD1. After removal of 0 bases from V and 7 bases from J, the junction contained 2 bases not matched to a gene. CDR1 SGHRS and CDR2 YFSETQ come from the germline V gene. The CDR3 is 15 residues long. DNA of the CDR3: TGCGCCAGCAGCTTGGCCGGGACAGGGAATTCACCCCTCCACTTT. It translates to CASSLAGTGNSPLHF.

The gene calls are TRBV9 and TRBJ2-5; 11 bases are a match to TRBD2. V was pared by 0 bases and J by 5 bases, with 6 bases of the junction left unmatched. CDR3 length equals 16 residues. From germline, CDR1 is SGDLS and CDR2 YYNGEE. The CDR3 is CASSVGSSGGRETQYF. CDR3 DNA: TGTGCCAGCAGCGTAGGGTCTAGCGGGGGGCGGGAGACCCAGTACTTC.

This chain uses TRBV20-1 with TRBJ2-7; perhaps TRBD2 as D (5 bases). CDR1 and CDR2 (germline): DFQATT, SNEGSKA (reference sequence). There are 11 residues in the CDR3. Trimming shortened V by 4 bases and J by 7 bases, and 11 bases separated the two germline ends. CDR3 in DNA: TGCAGTGCTAAATCACCGGGGGAGCAGTACTTC. This sequence encodes CSAKSPGEQYF.

DNA for the CDR3: TGTGCCAGCAGCAAAGGGGGCGGGGGGGCTGATGAGCAGTTCTTC. Its translation: CASSKGGGGADEQFF. This rearrangement joins TRBV9 to TRBJ2-1; TRBD2 agrees at 9 bases. The CDR3 spans 15 residues. Trimming at V came to 4 bases and at J to 8 bases, leaving 10 bases not matched to a gene. Germline-derived CDR1 and CDR2 are SGDLS and YYNGEE.